This entry describes one T cell receptor (beta chain). The sample belongs to a study of blood T cell repertoires in COVID-19. For the study at large: The origin of the acute and convalescent COVID-19 samples was the United States, Italy and Spain. Nucleic acid was either cDNA or gDNA, and it came from T cells, B-cell-depleted T cells, or PBMCs.

The V end was cut by 0 bases, the J end by 7 bases, with 18 bases between. The CDR3 is made up of 16 amino acids. Germline V gene data show CDR1 as LGHNA and CDR2 as YSLEER. Original handling: Reference gene primer amplification gave estimated nucleated cell counts. The data were produced by immunoSEQ multiplex PCR, yet TCRdb's version contains in-frame clones alone and is incomplete. The DNA was the basis for D and trimming; V, J and clone size are from that table. The sample yields 340,000 or so clones, around 83% seen once. The rearrangement uses TRBV4-3 and TRBJ1-2; a possible D gene is TRBD1 (5 bases). The TCR originated in a man aged 25 to 40 with active or convalescent COVID-19. Sequenced input: peripheral blood. The CDR3 sequence is CASSQETQGYGVGYTF. CDR3 nucleotide sequence: TGCGCCAGCAGCCAAGAAACCCAGGGATATGGAGTTGGCTACACCTTC.